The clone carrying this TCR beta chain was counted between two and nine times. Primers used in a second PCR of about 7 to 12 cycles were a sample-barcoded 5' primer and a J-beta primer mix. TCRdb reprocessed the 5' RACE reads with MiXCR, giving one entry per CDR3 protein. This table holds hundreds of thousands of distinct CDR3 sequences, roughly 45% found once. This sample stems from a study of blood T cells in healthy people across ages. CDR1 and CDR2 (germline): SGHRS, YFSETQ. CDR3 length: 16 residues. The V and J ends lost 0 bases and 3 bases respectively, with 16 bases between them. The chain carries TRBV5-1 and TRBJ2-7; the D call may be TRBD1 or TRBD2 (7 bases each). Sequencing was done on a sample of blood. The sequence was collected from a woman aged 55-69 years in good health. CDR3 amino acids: CASSLESGRGGYEQYF. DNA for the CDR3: TGCGCCAGCAGCTTGGAGTCTGGCAGGGGGGGCTACGAGCAGTACTTC.